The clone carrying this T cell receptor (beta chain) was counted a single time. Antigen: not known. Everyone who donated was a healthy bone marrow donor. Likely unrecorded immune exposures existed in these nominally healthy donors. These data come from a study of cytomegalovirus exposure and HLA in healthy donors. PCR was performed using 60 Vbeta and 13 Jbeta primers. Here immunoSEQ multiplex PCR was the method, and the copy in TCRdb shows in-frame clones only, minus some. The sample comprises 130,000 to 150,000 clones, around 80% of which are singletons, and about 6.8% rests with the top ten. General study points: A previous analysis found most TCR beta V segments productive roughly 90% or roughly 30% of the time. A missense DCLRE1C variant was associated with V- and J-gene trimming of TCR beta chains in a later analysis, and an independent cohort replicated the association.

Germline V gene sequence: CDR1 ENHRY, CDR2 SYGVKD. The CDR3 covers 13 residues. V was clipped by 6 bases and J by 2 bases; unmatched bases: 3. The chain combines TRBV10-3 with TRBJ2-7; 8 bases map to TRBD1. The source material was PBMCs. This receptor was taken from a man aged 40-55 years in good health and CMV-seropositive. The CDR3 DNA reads TGTGCCATCAGGGGACAGGCTGCCTACGAGCAGTACTTC. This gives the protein CAIRGQAAYEQYF.